This TCR beta chain was recorded in a study of blood T cells in healthy people across ages. Study background: Template switching captured about one barcoded beta molecule per two T cells. Study-wide findings and caveats: Among long-lived donors, naive CD4+ cells were more numerous and diversity higher than in aged donors. Because sorting was not performed, PBMCs prevented conclusive naive versus antigen-experienced comparison.

Alongside a J-beta primer mix, a sample-barcoded 5' primer served in a second PCR lasting roughly 7 to 12 cycles. TCRdb reprocessed the 5' RACE reads with MiXCR, giving one entry per CDR3 protein. The sample shows 1.5 million to 2 million distinct CDR3 sequences, 49% of them seen only once. CDR3 length equals 13 residues. V was cut by 4 bases and J by 2 bases, with 8 bases left in between. This clonotype has a count of ten or more. Its antigen remains unidentified. The material sequenced was blood. The chain uses TRBV12-3 or TRBV12-4 and TRBJ2-5, with a possible D match to TRBD1 (6 bases). The receptor's source is a woman aged 40 to 49 in good health. The chain's CDR3 is CASSSQGQETQYF. The CDR3 DNA sequence: TGTGCCAGCAGTTCACAGGGACAAGAGACCCAGTACTTC.